This T cell receptor (beta chain) was identified during a study of cytomegalovirus exposure and HLA in healthy donors. At the level of the study: Both the 120 or so validation repertoires and the roughly 700 first-cohort repertoires used the same platform, as reported by a later analysis.

The protocol was immunoSEQ multiplex PCR, while the TCRdb copy is restricted to in-frame clones and leaves out a portion. The profile shows roughly 240,000 clones, about 86% of them singletons. Germline V gives CDR1 SGHTA, CDR2 FQGNSA. V lost 0 bases and J 10 bases, leaving 9 bases between the germline ends. The CDR3 runs to 12 residues. Sequenced material: PBMCs. This rearrangement joins TRBV7-2 to TRBJ1-1; D not resolved. This sequence was found in a man aged 18 to 30 in good health and CMV-seronegative. CDR3 protein: CASSLATAVAFF. As DNA, the CDR3 is TGTGCCAGCAGCTTAGCGACTGCGGTAGCTTTCTTT.